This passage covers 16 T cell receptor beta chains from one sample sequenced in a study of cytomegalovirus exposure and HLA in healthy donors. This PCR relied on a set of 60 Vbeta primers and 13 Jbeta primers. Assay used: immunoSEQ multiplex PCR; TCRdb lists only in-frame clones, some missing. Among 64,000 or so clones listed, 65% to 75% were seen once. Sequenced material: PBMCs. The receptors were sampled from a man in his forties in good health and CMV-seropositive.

CDR3 loop: CASSYGESSGNTIYF. CDR3 DNA: TGTGCCAGCAGTTACGGGGAGAGCTCTGGAAACACCATATATTTT. The rearrangement joins TRBV6-6 to TRBJ1-3; D is unclear. The CDR3 spans 15 residues. The germline V gene encodes CDR1 MNHNY and CDR2 SVGAGI (reference sequence). With 2 bases removed from V and 0 bases from J, the gap between germline ends came to 8 bases.

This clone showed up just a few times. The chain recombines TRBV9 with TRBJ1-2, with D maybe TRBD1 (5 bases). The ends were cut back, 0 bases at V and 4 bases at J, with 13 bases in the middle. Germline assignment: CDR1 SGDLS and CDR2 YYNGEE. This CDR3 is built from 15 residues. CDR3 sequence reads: CASSVDQGGGYGYTF. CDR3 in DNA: TGTGCCAGCAGCGTAGACCAGGGAGGTGGCTATGGCTACACCTTC.

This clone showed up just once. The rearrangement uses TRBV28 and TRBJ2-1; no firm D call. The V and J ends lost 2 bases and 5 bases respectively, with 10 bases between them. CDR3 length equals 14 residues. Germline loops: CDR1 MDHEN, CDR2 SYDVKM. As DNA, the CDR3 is TGTGCCAGCAGTTTACCGCATGACAACAATGAGCAGTTCTTC. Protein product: CASSLPHDNNEQFF.

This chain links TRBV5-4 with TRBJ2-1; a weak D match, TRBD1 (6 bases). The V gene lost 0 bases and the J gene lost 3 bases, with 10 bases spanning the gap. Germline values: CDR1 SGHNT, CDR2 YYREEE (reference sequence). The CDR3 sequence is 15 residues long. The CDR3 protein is CASSLAHRVYNEQFF. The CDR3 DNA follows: TGTGCCAGCAGCTTGGCCCACAGGGTCTACAATGAGCAGTTCTTC. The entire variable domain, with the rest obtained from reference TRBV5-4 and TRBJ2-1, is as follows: ETGVTQSPTHLIKTRGQQVTLRCSSQSGHNTVSWYQQALGQGPQFIFQYYREEENGRGNFPPRFSGLQFPNYSSELNVNALELDDSALYLCASSLAHRVYNEQFFGPGTRLTVL.

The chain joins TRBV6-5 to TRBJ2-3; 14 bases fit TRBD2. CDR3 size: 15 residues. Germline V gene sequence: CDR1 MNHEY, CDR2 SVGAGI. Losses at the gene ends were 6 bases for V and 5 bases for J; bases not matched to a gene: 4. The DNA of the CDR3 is TGTGCCAGCAGCGGACTAGCGGGGGGCAAAGATACGCAGTATTTT. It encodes CASSGLAGGKDTQYF.

CDR3 coding DNA: TGTGCCAGCAGTGGGACTAGCGGGGGGGCAGATACGCAGTATTTT. Encoded protein: CASSGTSGGADTQYF. V and J are TRBV6-1 and TRBJ2-3, with 15 bases lining up with TRBD2. The junction had 0 bases not matched to a gene; V was cut back by 4 bases and J by 4 bases. The V gene's germline CDR1 is MNHNS and CDR2 SASEGT. This CDR3 region has 15 residues.

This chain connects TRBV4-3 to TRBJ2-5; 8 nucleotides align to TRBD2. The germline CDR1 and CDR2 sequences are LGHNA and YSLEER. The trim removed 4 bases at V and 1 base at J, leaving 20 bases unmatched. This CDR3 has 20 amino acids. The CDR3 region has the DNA TGCGCCAGCAGCCCGAACCGGGTCGCGGGAGGCGGCGGGGGCCAAGAGACCCAGTACTTC. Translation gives CASSPNRVAGGGGGQETQYF.

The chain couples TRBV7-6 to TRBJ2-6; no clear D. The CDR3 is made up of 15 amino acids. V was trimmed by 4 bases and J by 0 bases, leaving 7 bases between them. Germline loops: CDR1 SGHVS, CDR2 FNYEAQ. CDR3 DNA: TGTGCCAGCAGCTCTACAGTCTCTGGGGCCAACGTCCTGACTTTC. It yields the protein CASSSTVSGANVLTF.

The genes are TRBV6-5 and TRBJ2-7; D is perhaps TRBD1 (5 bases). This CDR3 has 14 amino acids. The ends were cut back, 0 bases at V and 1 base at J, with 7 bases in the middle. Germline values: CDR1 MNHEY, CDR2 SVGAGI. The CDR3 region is CASSYSPGSYEQYF. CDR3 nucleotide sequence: TGTGCCAGCAGTTACTCGCCAGGGTCCTACGAGCAGTACTTC.

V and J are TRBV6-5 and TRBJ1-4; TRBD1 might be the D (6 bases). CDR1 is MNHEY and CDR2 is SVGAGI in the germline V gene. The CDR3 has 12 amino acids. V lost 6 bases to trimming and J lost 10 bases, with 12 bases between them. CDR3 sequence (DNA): TGTGCCAGCAGGCAGGGGATCGGAAAACTGTTTTTT. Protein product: CASRQGIGKLFF.

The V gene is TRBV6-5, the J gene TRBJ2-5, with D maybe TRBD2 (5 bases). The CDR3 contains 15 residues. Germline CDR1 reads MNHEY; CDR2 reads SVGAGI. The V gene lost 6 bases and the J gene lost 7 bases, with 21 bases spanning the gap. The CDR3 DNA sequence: TGTGCCAGCAGCTTGGAATCCAGGCGAGGGAGGACCCAGTACTTC. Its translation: CASSLESRRGRTQYF.

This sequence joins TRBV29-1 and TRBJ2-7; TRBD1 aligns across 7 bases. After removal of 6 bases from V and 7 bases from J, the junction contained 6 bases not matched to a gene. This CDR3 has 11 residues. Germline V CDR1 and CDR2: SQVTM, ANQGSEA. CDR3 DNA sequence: TGCAGCGTCTACAGGGGTGGAGAGCAGTACTTC. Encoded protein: CSVYRGGEQYF.

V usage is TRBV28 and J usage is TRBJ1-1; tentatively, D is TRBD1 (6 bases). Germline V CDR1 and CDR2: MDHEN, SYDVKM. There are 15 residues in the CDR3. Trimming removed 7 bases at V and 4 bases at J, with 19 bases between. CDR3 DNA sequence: TGTGCCAGCAACGACCCCACAGGGTCTGTCACTGAAGCTTTCTTT. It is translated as CASNDPTGSVTEAFF. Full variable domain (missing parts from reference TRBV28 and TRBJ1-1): DVKVTQSSRYLVKRTGEKVFLECVQDMDHENMFWYRQDPGLGLRLIYFSYDVKMKEKGDIPEGYSVSREKKERFSLILESASTNQTSMYLCASNDPTGSVTEAFFGQGTRLTVV.

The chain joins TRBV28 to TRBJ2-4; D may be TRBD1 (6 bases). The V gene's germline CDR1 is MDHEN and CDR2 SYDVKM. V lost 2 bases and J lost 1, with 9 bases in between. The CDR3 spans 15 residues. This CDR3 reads CASSLPQGAKNIQYF. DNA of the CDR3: TGTGCCAGCAGTTTACCTCAGGGGGCCAAAAACATTCAGTACTTC.

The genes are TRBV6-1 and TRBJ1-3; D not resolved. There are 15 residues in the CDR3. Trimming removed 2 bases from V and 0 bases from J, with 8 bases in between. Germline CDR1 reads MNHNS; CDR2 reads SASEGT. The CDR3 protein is CASSESPSSGNTIYF. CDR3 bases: TGTGCCAGCAGTGAAAGTCCCAGCTCTGGAAACACCATATATTTT.

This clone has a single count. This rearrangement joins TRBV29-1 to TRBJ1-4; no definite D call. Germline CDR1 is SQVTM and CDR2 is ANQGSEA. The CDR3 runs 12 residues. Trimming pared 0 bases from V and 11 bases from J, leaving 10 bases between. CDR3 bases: TGCAGCGTTGAAGATCTTGGCGGGAAACTGTTTTTT. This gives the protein CSVEDLGGKLFF. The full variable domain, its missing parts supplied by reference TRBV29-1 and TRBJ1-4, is SAVISQKPSRDICQRGTSLTIQCQVDSQVTMMFWYRQQPGQSLTLIATANQGSEATYESGFVIDKFPISRPNLTFSTLTVSNMSPEDSSIYLCSVEDLGGKLFFGSGTQLSVL.